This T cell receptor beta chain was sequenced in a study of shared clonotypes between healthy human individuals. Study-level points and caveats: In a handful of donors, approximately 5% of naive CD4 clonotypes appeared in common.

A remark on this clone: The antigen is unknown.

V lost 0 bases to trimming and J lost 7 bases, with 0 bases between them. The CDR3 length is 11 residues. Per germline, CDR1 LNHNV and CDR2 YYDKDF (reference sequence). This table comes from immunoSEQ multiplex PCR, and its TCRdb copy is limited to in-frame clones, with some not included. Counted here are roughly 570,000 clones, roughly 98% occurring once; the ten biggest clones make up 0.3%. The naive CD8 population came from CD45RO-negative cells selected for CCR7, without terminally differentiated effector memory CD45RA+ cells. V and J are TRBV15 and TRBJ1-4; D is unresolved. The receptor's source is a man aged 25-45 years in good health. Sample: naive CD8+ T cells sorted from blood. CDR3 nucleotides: TGTGCCACCAGCAGAGATGAAAAACTGTTTTTT. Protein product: CATSRDEKLFF.